This note documents a single T cell receptor (beta chain) sequence. Its target antigen remains unknown. Its ends do not fully match the called genes, so a read error is possible. The data originate from a study of T cells in Graves' hyperthyroidism and ophthalmopathy (dated by TCRdb to between 2018 and 2021). With regard to the full study: Peripheral blood was collected at initial diagnosis, before any treatment. TCR V-J signatures able to tell the groups apart were searched for in a discovery cohort of more than 90 patients, of whom about 40 had Graves' ophthalmopathy and 57 had stable Graves' hyperthyroidism. Prospective prediction of ophthalmopathy was tested in an independent validation cohort consisting of some 20 hyperthyroidism patients and around 16 patients who later progressed to ophthalmopathy. For training and testing, the 100 or so patients in the discovery cohort were randomly divided in a 7:3 ratio. The study also compared thyroid tissue and blood T-cell repertoires from several Graves' hyperthyroidism patients. After sampling, hyperthyroidism patients received methimazole starting at 30 mg daily, and ophthalmopathy patients received high-dose intravenous methylprednisolone. TCR Vbeta CDR3 sequencing of 140 or so peripheral blood samples (around 45 ophthalmopathy, approximately 80 hyperthyroidism and approximately 17 progressor patients) is reported in the paper. The investigation overall reported the following: In cross-validation, a model built on a 13 V-J signature told ophthalmopathy apart from stable hyperthyroidism with under 90% sensitivity and 81% to 82% specificity, and in testing the same model reached 80%/75%. During validation, the model predicted progression to ophthalmopathy a median of approximately 7 months ahead of onset, with 70.59% sensitivity and under 85% specificity. Most expanded thyroid clonotypes (frequency above 0.001) were also detected in blood, a finding suggesting that blood repertoires may reflect thyroid immune responses. Sample size was not statistically predetermined, and investigators were not blinded to group allocation.

The CDR3, from cysteine to phenylalanine, totals 17 residues. The only DNA kept is the CDR3, 51 bases in frame from the first base. Amplification of TCR beta CDR3 regions was carried out from RNA transcripts. The first round of RT-PCR for the TCR CDR3 was performed with the HTBI primer set and the Qiagen OneStep RT-PCR kit. The libraries were constructed in a second round of multiplex PCR and then size-selected and purified. Paired-end sequencing of the libraries was performed with 100 bp reads on an Illumina HiSeq2000. As for the original processing: Raw data were processed with SOAPnuke, discarding reads with adapters, uncalled bases, mean Phred below 15, or no exact constant-primer or identifier match. COPE v1.2.5 was used to merge the high-quality paired reads, and each unique nucleotide sequence was defined as a clonotype. Clonotypes were aligned to IMGT TRBV, TRBD and TRBJ reference segments using MiTCR v1.1. The analysis included only V-J combinations with a frequency above 0.0001, which together covered approximately 99% of the repertoires. The TCS score was defined as the ratio of F50 (clonal expansion) to E x V (chaos), calculated using BLOSUM62-based TCRdist between CDR3 peptides within each V-J. Welch's t-statistics and random forest reduced 500 to 650 V-J features to roughly 13, which were used in a naive Bayes classifier (R e1071). Using fastp at Q25 and MiXCR, TCRdb reprocessed the public reads and kept productive beta chains. Identical CDR3 proteins give one entry, which carries the most common genes and DNA. The V and J calls were not made by the authors but by TCRdb's processing. The sample yields approximately 720,000 distinct CDR3 sequences; approximately 19% were counted once. Jointly, the top ten make up over 15% of the sample.

Hyperthyroidism patients were aged 18 to 65 years and newly diagnosed, with disease duration of less than 2 months. Exclusion was applied to patients with uncontrolled infections, other autoimmune diseases, pregnancy or lactation. Diagnoses relied on clinical symptoms, serum thyroxine and TRAb, thyroid ultrasound and orbital computed tomography. Blood from progressor patients was drawn when they were first diagnosed with hyperthyroidism, before any ophthalmopathy symptoms appeared. PBMCs were isolated from about 9 ml of fresh peripheral blood by Ficoll-Paque density gradient centrifugation. Patients classed as progressors first received a Graves' hyperthyroidism diagnosis and then went on to develop ophthalmopathy during follow-up. Total RNA was extracted using Trizol reagent, and RNA quality was assessed on an Agilent 2100 Bioanalyzer.

The rearranged chain carries TRBV12-3 or TRBV12-4 and TRBJ2-1, with 9 middle bases fitting TRBD2. Material: blood. The sequence was collected from a woman aged 50 to 60 with Graves' hyperthyroidism that later progressed to Graves' ophthalmopathy. The nucleotides read TGTACCAGCAGTCCCTTACCGGGACTAGCCTCCTACAATGAGCAGTTCTTC. Its product reads: CTSSPLPGLASYNEQFF.